This T cell receptor beta chain comes out of a study of tissue T cells after allogeneic stem cell transplantation. Generated by immunoSEQ multiplex PCR, the TCRdb table keeps only in-frame clones and is missing some. Of about 4,400 clones listed, 40% to 50% are singletons. V lost 6 bases and J lost 2; bases outside the gene matches: 5. The CDR3 is 14 residues long. Germline lookup yields CDR1 NNHDY and CDR2 SYVADS. The time point: mouse harvest day 14 after allogeneic transplant. Each mouse received 10^7 T-cell-depleted marrow cells plus 10^6 splenic CD5+ T cells by tail vein. This clone appeared once. Gene names follow the mouse nomenclature. The CDR3 extends 1 residue past the end of the read, so its final part is completed from the germline J gene.

This clonotype was sampled from a female BALB/c mouse given C57BL/6 T cells with graft-versus-host disease after an allogeneic hematopoietic cell transplant. The gene calls are TRBV13-3 and TRBJ2-5; 8 nucleotides agree with TRBD2. The sample consisted of lymph node tissue. The CDR3 loop reads CASNGLGLQDTQYF. The sequenced CDR3 bases are TGTGCCAGCAACGGACTGGGCCTCCAAGACACCCAGTAC. Drawing the rest from reference TRBV13-3 and TRBJ2-5, the complete variable domain is EAAVTQSPRSKVAVTGGKVTLSCHQTNNHDYMYWYRQDTGHGLRLIHYSYVADSTEKGDIPDGYKASRPSQENFSLILELASLSQTAVYFCASNGLGLQDTQYFGPGTRLLVL.